This T cell receptor beta chain comes out of a study of T cell repertoires in cytomegalovirus infection. At the level of the study: Recently described HLA-C-restricted plus well-studied HLA-B-restricted CMV epitopes were used. CMV infection and matching HLA type were both indicated by public TCR beta signatures.

TCRdb used MiXCR to reprocess the reads, holding one entry per CDR3 protein. Among about 830,000 distinct CDR3 sequences listed, approximately 32% were seen once. Notes on the study in general: Based on cumulative public TCR beta family frequency, carriers of CMV plus the relevant HLA were identified. HLA-C-restricted, CMV-specific TCR beta clonotypes were dominant ex vivo.

Regarding this clonotype: What it recognizes is unknown.

V lost 7 bases and J 0 bases, leaving 15 bases between the germline ends. The CDR3 contains 15 residues. Per germline, CDR1 MNHEY and CDR2 SMNVEV (reference sequence). The sequenced sample was cultured CD8+ T cells from PBMCs, obtained from culture after CMV antigen stimulation. The rearrangement links TRBV27 to TRBJ1-1; D is uncertain. The sequence came from a human donor in good health (CMV status not recorded). Some clones in this sample may be carry-over from other donors' samples. Here the CDR3 reads CASISNRALNTEAFF. The CDR3 DNA reads as TGTGCCAGCATCTCGAACCGTGCCCTGAACACTGAAGCTTTCTTT.